Listed here are 7 T cell receptor beta chains from one sample, sequenced in a study of blood T cell repertoires in COVID-19. Here immunoSEQ multiplex PCR was the method, and the copy in TCRdb shows in-frame clones only, minus some. This sample has fewer than 75,000 clones; 85% to 90% occur once, and the top ten carry more than 7.5%. The sample comprised peripheral blood. These receptors came from a man between 50 and 59 years old with active COVID-19.

This rearrangement joins TRBV6-6 to TRBJ2-1; perhaps TRBD1 as D (5 bases). The V end lost 6 bases, the J end lost 4 bases, and 16 bases lay between the germline ends. This CDR3 region has 15 residues. Germline lookup yields CDR1 MNHNY and CDR2 SVGAGI (reference sequence). This chain's CDR3 is CASSPQGPQYNEQFF. For the CDR3, the DNA is TGTGCCAGCAGCCCTCAGGGCCCACAGTACAATGAGCAGTTCTTC.

Here the CDR3 reads CASRDRRTGELFF. CDR3 in DNA: TGTGCCAGCCGGGACAGGCGTACCGGGGAGCTGTTTTTT. This sequence joins TRBV28 and TRBJ2-2, with 8 bases lining up with TRBD1. CDR3 length: 13 amino acids. Germline V gene lookup returns CDR1 MDHEN and CDR2 SYDVKM. J lost 5 bases, V lost 8 bases, and 4 bases had no gene match.

The rearrangement uses TRBV25-1 and TRBJ2-7, with D tentatively TRBD1 (5 bases). Trimming took off 5 bases at V and 6 bases at J, with 17 bases between the two ends. There are 14 residues in the CDR3. Germline CDR1 reads MGHDK; CDR2 reads SYGVNS. This CDR3 is CASSRSRVVGEQYF. The CDR3 DNA reads as TGTGCCAGCAGTCGGAGCAGGGTAGTCGGCGAGCAGTACTTC.

The rearrangement links TRBV30 to TRBJ1-1; D call uncertain. Germline V CDR1 and CDR2: GTSNPN, SVGIG (reference sequence). V dropped 4 bases and J dropped 1 base, with 13 bases sitting between them. This CDR3 spans 14 amino acids. CDR3 coding DNA: TGTGCCTGGATTCGAGGCCCGGGGAACACTGAAGCTTTCTTT. It specifies CAWIRGPGNTEAFF.

This clone was recorded only once. The chain has TRBV7-2 and TRBJ1-1; 7 bases are a match to TRBD1. The V segment lost 3 bases and the J segment 1 base; nucleotides outside the gene matches: 5. This CDR3 contains 15 residues. The V gene's germline CDR1 is SGHTA and CDR2 FQGNSA. This chain's CDR3 is CASSFSTGRNTEAFF. The CDR3 nucleotides are TGTGCCAGCAGCTTTTCGACAGGGCGGAACACTGAAGCTTTCTTT. Looking up the rest from reference TRBV7-2 and TRBJ1-1 gives the full variable domain: GAGVSQSPSNKVTEKGKDVELRCDPISGHTALYWYRQSLGQGLEFLIYFQGNSAPDKSGLPSDRFSAERTGGSVSTLTIQRTQQEDSAVYLCASSFSTGRNTEAFFGQGTRLTVV.

V and J are TRBV5-6 and TRBJ1-5; D is unresolved. CDR1 and CDR2 (germline): SGHDT, YYEEEE. This CDR3 region has 13 residues. Trimming cost V 4 bases and J 6 bases, with 11 bases left between them. This CDR3 is CASSETRGQPQHF. The CDR3 DNA reads TGTGCCAGCAGCGAAACCCGGGGTCAGCCCCAGCATTTT.

The chain links TRBV7-8 to TRBJ2-3; TRBD2 matches 9 bases. CDR1 and CDR2 (germline): SGHVS, FQNEAQ. V shed 2 bases and J 2 bases; nucleotides not matched to a gene: 11. The CDR3 covers 18 residues. The CDR3 sequence: CASSLWVAGEHFTDTQYF. DNA for the CDR3: TGTGCCAGCAGCTTATGGGTAGCGGGGGAGCATTTCACAGATACGCAGTATTTT.